This T cell receptor beta chain is from a study of shared clonotypes between healthy human individuals. Overall study results and limits: The diversity represented, both genetic and in exposure history, was limited by few donors. Memory subsets generally showed lower estimated richness than naive subsets. It was the non-shared clonotypes that had lower generation probabilities than clonotypes shared by all four donors.

V was clipped by 0 bases and J by 6 bases, with 9 bases between them. This CDR3 has 14 amino acids. CDR1 is MNHEY, CDR2 SVGAGI, per germline. Original data processing: For the immunoSEQ data, sequences were junction-only without quality scores, so filtering differed. Repertoires were generated with immunoSEQ multiplex PCR, while TCRdb's copy carries only in-frame clones and drops some. The D gene and trimming were derived from the DNA, and the V and J assignments and clone size from that table. Of roughly 2.6 million clones listed, around 94% were seen once; the top ten hold around 0.14%. With regard to this clone: Its cognate antigen is unknown.

Sequencing was done on a sample of naive CD4+ T cells sorted from blood. The subset here: CD45RA+ positively selected. This clonotype was sampled from a man aged 18 to 30 in good health. The chain carries TRBV6-5 and TRBJ1-3, with unresolved D. The DNA of the CDR3 is TGTGCCAGCAGTTACTCGAGTAGGGAAAACACCATATATTTT. Translating gives CASSYSSRENTIYF.